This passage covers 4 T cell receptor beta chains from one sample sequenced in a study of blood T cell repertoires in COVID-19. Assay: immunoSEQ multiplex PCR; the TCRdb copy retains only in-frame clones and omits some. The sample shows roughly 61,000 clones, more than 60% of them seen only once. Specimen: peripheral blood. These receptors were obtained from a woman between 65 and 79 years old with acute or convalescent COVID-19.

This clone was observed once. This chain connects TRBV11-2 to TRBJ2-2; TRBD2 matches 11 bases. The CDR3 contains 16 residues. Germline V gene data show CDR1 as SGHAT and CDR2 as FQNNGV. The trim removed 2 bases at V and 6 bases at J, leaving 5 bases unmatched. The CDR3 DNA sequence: TGTGCCAGCAGCTTATTAGCGGGGGGGCTAGCCGGGGAGCTGTTTTTT. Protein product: CASSLLAGGLAGELFF.

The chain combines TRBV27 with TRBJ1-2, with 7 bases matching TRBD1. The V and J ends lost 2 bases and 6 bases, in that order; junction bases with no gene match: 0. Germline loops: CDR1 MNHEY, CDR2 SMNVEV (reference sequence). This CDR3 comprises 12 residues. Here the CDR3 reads CASSLTGDGYTF. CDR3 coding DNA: TGTGCCAGCAGTTTAACAGGGGATGGCTACACCTTC.

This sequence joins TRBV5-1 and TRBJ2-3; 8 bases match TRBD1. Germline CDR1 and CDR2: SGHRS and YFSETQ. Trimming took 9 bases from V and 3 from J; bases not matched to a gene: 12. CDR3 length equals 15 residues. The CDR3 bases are TGCGCCACCACAAAGGACAGGGTAAAGACAGATACGCAGTATTTT. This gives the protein CATTKDRVKTDTQYF.

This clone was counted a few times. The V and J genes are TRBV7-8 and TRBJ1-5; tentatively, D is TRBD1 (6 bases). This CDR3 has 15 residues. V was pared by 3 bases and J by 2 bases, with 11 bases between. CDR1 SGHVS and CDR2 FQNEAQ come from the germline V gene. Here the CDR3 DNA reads TGTGCCAGCAGCTTTGGGGGCGGCGGCAATCAGCCCCAGCATTTT. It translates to CASSFGGGGNQPQHF.